Listed below are T cell receptor beta chains from one sample, sequenced in a study of OX40 agonist ivuxolimab in advanced cancers. Assay: immunoSEQ multiplex PCR; the TCRdb copy retains only in-frame clones and omits some. Counted here are around 71,000 clones, around 86% occurring once; the ten biggest clones make up about 1%. Here the sequenced sample was CD4+ or CD8+ T cells sorted from blood, taken in a trial of the OX40 agonist ivuxolimab. These receptors were taken from an adult with an advanced solid tumor such as melanoma, head and neck, liver or kidney cancer. CDR3s include the opening cysteine and the closing phenylalanine or tryptophan. The order of the fields is V gene, J gene, clone size, D gene, CDR3 protein, CDR3 DNA. A D gene is named only where the DNA matches it firmly. Part of the rows lack a size; the others show once, few, many or a class for expanded clones.

V: TRBV19; J: TRBJ1-1; size: -; D: -; CDR3: CASSIAEAGNTEAFF; DNA: TGTGCCAGTAGTATAGCTGAAGCGGGGAACACTGAAGCTTTCTTT
V: TRBV6-1; J: TRBJ2-3; size: -; D: -; CDR3: CASRGDTRDTQYF; DNA: TGTGCCAGCAGAGGGGACACCCGCGATACGCAGTATTTT
V: TRBV10-3; J: TRBJ2-3; size: -; D: -; CDR3: CAISVGDSPRTDTQYF; DNA: TGTGCCATCAGTGTGGGGGACTCACCCCGCACAGATACGCAGTATTTT
V: TRBV4-2; J: TRBJ1-1; size: -; D: -; CDR3: CASSPDVNTEAFF; DNA: TGTGCCAGCAGCCCAGACGTAAACACTGAAGCTTTCTTT
V: TRBV5-5; J: TRBJ2-7; size: -; D: TRBD1; CDR3: CASTPTGTGINEQYF; DNA: TGTGCCAGCACCCCAACCGGGACAGGGATCAACGAGCAGTACTTC
V: TRBV7-3; J: TRBJ2-2; size: once; D: -; CDR3: CASSLAGFNTGELFF; DNA: TGTGCCAGCAGCTTAGCGGGATTCAACACCGGGGAGCTGTTTTTT
V: TRBV28; J: TRBJ1-4; size: -; D: -; CDR3: CASSPGATNEKLFF; DNA: TGTGCCAGCAGCCCGGGTGCAACTAATGAAAAACTGTTTTTT
V: TRBV28; J: TRBJ2-5; size: -; D: TRBD2; CDR3: CASSLGLAGWRETQYF; DNA: TGTGCCAGCAGTCTGGGACTAGCGGGATGGCGGGAGACCCAGTACTTC
V: TRBV29-1; J: TRBJ2-1; size: -; D: -; CDR3: CSSRGGGQNEQFF; DNA: TGCAGCTCGAGGGGAGGGGGCCAAAATGAGCAGTTCTTC
V: TRBV29-1; J: TRBJ2-1; size: once; D: TRBD2; CDR3: CSVELAGENEQFF; DNA: TGCAGCGTTGAGTTAGCGGGGGAGAATGAGCAGTTCTTC
V: TRBV6-5; J: TRBJ1-1; size: -; D: -; CDR3: CASSYGQMNTEAFF; DNA: TGTGCCAGCAGTTACGGACAGATGAACACTGAAGCTTTCTTT
V: TRBV6-6; J: TRBJ1-5; size: -; D: -; CDR3: CASRPGHQPQHF; DNA: TGTGCCAGCAGGCCAGGGCATCAGCCCCAGCATTTT
V: TRBV27; J: TRBJ1-4; size: -; D: -; CDR3: CASSRAGIGTEKLFF; DNA: TGTGCCAGCAGTCGCGCCGGGATTGGTACTGAAAAACTGTTTTTT
V: TRBV4-2; J: TRBJ2-5; size: once; D: -; CDR3: CASSQDGADREGETQYF; DNA: TGTGCCAGCAGCCAAGATGGGGCGGACAGGGAGGGAGAGACCCAGTACTTC
V: TRBV7-2; J: TRBJ1-1; size: -; D: TRBD1; CDR3: CASSLGTGGWTEAFF; DNA: TGTGCCAGCAGCTTAGGGACAGGGGGCTGGACTGAAGCTTTCTTT
V: TRBV19; J: TRBJ1-1; size: -; D: -; CDR3: CASSSIRGNTEAFF; DNA: TGTGCCAGTAGTTCCATCAGGGGGAACACTGAAGCTTTCTTT
V: TRBV6-5; J: TRBJ2-1; size: -; D: -; CDR3: CASSSPEGSSYNEQFF; DNA: TGTGCCAGCAGTTCCCCCGAGGGGAGCTCCTACAATGAGCAGTTCTTC
V: TRBV4-1; J: TRBJ2-1; size: -; D: TRBD2; CDR3: CASSGRTSGIGYNEQFF; DNA: TGCGCCAGCAGCGGTCGGACTAGCGGGATTGGGTACAATGAGCAGTTCTTC
V: TRBV28; J: TRBJ2-2; size: -; D: TRBD2; CDR3: CASRDSGGRARELFF; DNA: TGTGCCAGCAGGGACAGCGGCGGGAGGGCCCGGGAGCTGTTTTTT
V: TRBV10-2; J: TRBJ2-3; size: -; D: -; CDR3: CASMQGVGGRRPDTQYF; DNA: TGCGCCAGCATGCAGGGGGTTGGCGGGAGGCGCCCAGATACGCAGTATTTT
V: TRBV5-1; J: TRBJ1-1; size: -; D: TRBD1; CDR3: CASSLGQGKNTEAFF; DNA: TGCGCCAGCAGCTTGGGACAGGGTAAGAACACTGAAGCTTTCTTT
V: TRBV28; J: TRBJ1-5; size: -; D: -; CDR3: CASIQGAYSNQPQHF; DNA: TGTGCCAGCATCCAGGGAGCGTATAGCAATCAGCCCCAGCATTTT
V: TRBV19; J: TRBJ2-7; size: -; D: TRBD1; CDR3: CASSTQDRGYEQYF; DNA: TGTGCCAGTAGTACTCAGGACAGGGGCTACGAGCAGTACTTC
V: TRBV28; J: TRBJ2-4; size: -; D: -; CDR3: CASSLPGQIAKNIQYF; DNA: TGTGCCAGCAGTTTACCAGGACAGATAGCCAAAAACATTCAGTACTTC
V: TRBV28; J: TRBJ2-7; size: -; D: -; CDR3: CASSKGHIYEQYF; DNA: TGTGCCAGCTCCAAGGGCCACATCTACGAGCAGTACTTC
V: TRBV9; J: TRBJ2-7; size: few; D: -; CDR3: CASSVGTANYEQYF; DNA: TGTGCCAGCAGCGTAGGAACTGCGAACTACGAGCAGTACTTC
V: TRBV6-5; J: TRBJ1-1; size: -; D: -; CDR3: CASSSPQGNTEAFF; DNA: TGTGCCAGCAGCTCCCCCCAGGGGAACACTGAAGCTTTCTTT
V: TRBV9; J: TRBJ2-1; size: -; D: -; CDR3: CASSRVGSSYNEQFF; DNA: TGTGCCAGCAGCCGAGTCGGCAGCTCCTACAATGAGCAGTTCTTC